Listed here are 22 T cell receptor beta chains from one sample, sequenced in a study of shared clonotypes between healthy human individuals. Sequencing used immunoSEQ multiplex PCR; TCRdb keeps in-frame clones, though not all of them. The repertoire holds roughly 1 million clones, with 65% to 80% as singletons. Sequencing was done on a sample of memory CD4+ T cells sorted from blood. The subset denotes: CD45RA-negative fraction. These receptors were taken from a man aged 18 to 35 in good health.

Details on this clone: The sample has other DNA sequences that encode this CDR3 too. V usage is TRBV2 and J usage is TRBJ1-3; TRBD1 agrees at 8 bases. V gave up 6 bases and J gave up 4 bases; unmatched junction bases: 5. The CDR3 is made up of 14 amino acids. Germline assignment: CDR1 SNHLY and CDR2 FYNNEI. CDR3: CASSGQGAGNTIYF. The CDR3 nucleotides read TGTGCCAGCAGCGGACAGGGTGCCGGAAACACCATATATTTT.

The V and J genes are TRBV2 and TRBJ2-5; a weak D match, TRBD2 (6 bases). This CDR3 has 14 residues. Germline CDR1 SNHLY, CDR2 FYNNEI. V was cut by 4 bases and J by 5 bases, with 14 bases left in between. The CDR3 bases are TGTGCCAGCAGTGCGGAGGGCGGGAAGGAGACCCAGTACTTC. Translating it yields CASSAEGGKETQYF.

This clone has a single count. V and J are TRBV7-9 and TRBJ1-2; no firm D call. Germline CDR1 SEHNR, CDR2 FQNEAQ (reference sequence). Trimming removed 10 bases at V and 2 bases at J, with 11 bases between. The CDR3 covers 12 residues. CDR3: CATQLGNYGYTF. For the CDR3, the DNA is TGTGCCACCCAGTTGGGGAACTATGGCTACACCTTC.

The CDR3 is CASRTGQSSYNEQFF. CDR3 bases: TGTGCCAGCAGGACAGGGCAAAGCTCCTACAATGAGCAGTTCTTC. The genes are TRBV6-1 and TRBJ2-1; 7 bases match TRBD1. The germline V gene encodes CDR1 MNHNS and CDR2 SASEGT. V shed 6 bases and J 0 bases; nucleotides not matched to a gene: 5. The CDR3 has 15 amino acids.

The chain carries TRBV5-1 and TRBJ2-3, with D possibly TRBD1 on 9 matching bases. The CDR3 spans 14 residues. Germline V lookup: CDR1 SGHRS, CDR2 YFSETQ. V dropped 4 bases and J dropped 6 bases, with 15 bases sitting between them. CDR3 protein: CASSISGTGDTQYF. DNA for the CDR3: TGCGCCAGCAGCATTAGCGGGACAGGGGATACGCAGTATTTT. Drawing the rest from reference TRBV5-1 and TRBJ2-3, the complete variable domain is KAGVTQTPRYLIKTRGQQVTLSCSPISGHRSVSWYQQTPGQGLQFLFEYFSETQRNKGNFPGRFSGRQFSNSRSEMNVSTLELGDSALYLCASSISGTGDTQYFGPGTRLTVL.

V gene TRBV5-1 combines with J gene TRBJ2-7; the match to TRBD1 covers 8 bases. The V segment lost 4 bases and the J segment 3 bases; nucleotides outside the gene matches: 6. The CDR3 loop spans 14 amino acids. The germline CDR1 and CDR2 sequences are SGHRS and YFSETQ. The CDR3 nucleotides read TGCGCCAGCAGCACCTCAGGACAGGGCTACGAGCAGTACTTC. Amino acid sequence: CASSTSGQGYEQYF.

V gene TRBV9 combines with J gene TRBJ2-2; perhaps TRBD1 as D (5 bases). Per the germline V gene, CDR1 is SGDLS and CDR2 is YYNGEE. This CDR3 region has 15 residues. Trimming took 0 bases from V and 5 from J, leaving 11 bases between them. The CDR3 loop reads CASSVVQGGTGELFF. The CDR3 region has the DNA TGTGCCAGCAGCGTAGTTCAGGGTGGAACCGGGGAGCTGTTTTTT.

This clone was counted once. The genes are TRBV19 and TRBJ1-5; D is perhaps TRBD1 (5 bases). V was clipped by 4 bases and J by 3 bases, with 19 bases between them. Germline CDR1 LNHDA, CDR2 SQIVND (reference sequence). This CDR3 has 17 amino acids. The CDR3 DNA reads as TGTGCCAGTAGTAGGGGTGGGGCAGGGACTTCCAATCAGCCCCAGCATTTT. Residues: CASSRGGAGTSNQPQHF.

The rearrangement joins TRBV9 to TRBJ2-1; D may be TRBD2 (6 bases). The V gene lost 7 bases and the J gene lost 6 bases, with 20 bases spanning the gap. Germline V gene sequence: CDR1 SGDLS, CDR2 YYNGEE. This CDR3 contains 15 residues. Here the CDR3 reads CASGERAGPPNEQFF. CDR3 in DNA: TGTGCCAGCGGAGAGCGGGCAGGGCCCCCCAATGAGCAGTTCTTC.

This clone was observed once. V is TRBV30 and J is TRBJ1-2, with D possibly matching TRBD1 (6 bases). The CDR3 is made up of 15 amino acids. Per the germline V gene, CDR1 is GTSNPN and CDR2 is SVGIG (reference sequence). Trimming removed 1 base from V and 7 bases from J, with 19 bases in between. In nucleotides, the CDR3 is TGTGCCTGGAGTGGCCTCAAAGGGGGGGCCGGTGGCTACACCTTC. It is translated as CAWSGLKGGAGGYTF.

The chain uses TRBV11-2 and TRBJ1-1; maybe TRBD1 (5 bases). This CDR3 region has 16 residues. V was clipped by 1 base and J by 2 bases, with 14 bases between them. Per germline, CDR1 SGHAT and CDR2 FQNNGV. CDR3 DNA: TGTGCCAGCAGCTTAGGGACGGGGCTCCTAAACACTGAAGCTTTCTTT. Translation: CASSLGTGLLNTEAFF.

The chain recombines TRBV5-1 with TRBJ2-3; 13 bases line up with TRBD2. The CDR3 contains 21 residues. Germline CDR1 is SGHRS and CDR2 is YFSETQ. Trimming removed 3 bases from V and 4 bases from J; junction bases left unmatched: 20. Written as DNA, the CDR3 is TGCGCCAGCAGCTCCCGGGAGGGGACTAGCGGGATTTACGGCGTGGCAGATACGCAGTATTTT. It specifies CASSSREGTSGIYGVADTQYF.

A remark on this clone: The junction does not match germline at one end; this may be a read error. The rearrangement joins TRBV4-1 to TRBJ2-5; D is possibly TRBD2 (7 bases). The germline V gene encodes CDR1 MGHRA and CDR2 YSYEKL. The CDR3 is 17 amino acids. CDR3 coding DNA: TGCGCCAGCAGCCCGATCCCGAGTGATAGGCGGGGGCCTGGCTGGGACTTC. This translates into CASSPIPSDRRGPGWDF.

This chain connects TRBV20-1 to TRBJ2-1; no firm D call. From germline, CDR1 is DFQATT and CDR2 SNEGSKA (reference sequence). The CDR3 covers 11 residues. V was clipped by 8 bases and J by 3 bases, with 8 bases between them. DNA for the CDR3: TGCAGTACCTTACTCTACAATGAGCAGTTCTTC. Translation: CSTLLYNEQFF.

The rearrangement joins TRBV4-1 to TRBJ1-4; D gene uncertain. The CDR3 totals 15 residues. Germline assignment: CDR1 MGHRA and CDR2 YSYEKL. With 3 bases removed from V and 3 bases from J, the gap between germline ends came to 11 bases. This CDR3 reads CASSQLGSANEKLFF. The CDR3 DNA reads as TGCGCCAGCAGCCAGTTGGGGAGTGCTAATGAAAAACTGTTTTTT.

The V gene is TRBV7-2, the J gene TRBJ2-1, with D unclear. The germline V gene has CDR1 SGHTA and CDR2 FQGNSA. V dropped 5 bases and J dropped 15 bases, with 20 bases sitting between them. The CDR3 has 13 residues. The CDR3 sequence: CASSLGGSKSPFF. In DNA form, the CDR3 reads TGTGCCAGCAGCCTGGGCGGTAGCAAGAGCCCGTTCTTC.

A word on this clone: A read error may explain this, as a much larger clone is one base away. The rearrangement links TRBV18 to TRBJ2-2; D is unresolved. V shed 0 bases and J shed 6 bases, with 14 bases lying between them. Looked up from germline, CDR1 is KGHSH and CDR2 is LQKENI. The CDR3 consists of 16 residues. CDR3 sequence: CASSPPSSRSAGELFF. CDR3 in DNA: TGTGCCAGCTCACCACCTTCTTCCCGATCCGCCGGGGAGCTGTTTTTT.

V and J are TRBV2 and TRBJ2-5; no firm D call. The V end lost 1 base, the J end lost 5 bases, and 5 bases lay between the germline ends. CDR3 length equals 12 residues. Germline CDR1 is SNHLY and CDR2 is FYNNEI. CDR3 protein: CASSEGSETQYF. The CDR3 DNA sequence: TGTGCCAGCAGTGAAGGGTCGGAGACCCAGTACTTC.

The J gene is TRBJ2-1, the V gene TRBV14; D ambiguous. The V gene lost 3 bases and the J gene lost 1 base, with 13 bases spanning the gap. The germline V gene encodes CDR1 SGHDN and CDR2 FVKESK. This CDR3 has 16 residues. The CDR3 nucleotides are TGTGCCAGCAGCCACCGGTCCTTCATTTCCTACAATGAGCAGTTCTTC. The encoded protein is CASSHRSFISYNEQFF.

This clone was counted only a few times. The chain couples TRBV2 to TRBJ1-2, with 7 bases fitting TRBD1. The germline V gene has CDR1 SNHLY and CDR2 FYNNEI. After removal of 4 bases from V and 2 bases from J, the junction contained 1 base not matched to a gene. This CDR3 contains 13 residues. Here the CDR3 reads CASSVGQNYGYTF. Written as DNA, the CDR3 is TGTGCCAGCAGTGTGGGACAGAACTATGGCTACACCTTC.

There are a few counts of this clone. The chain is built from TRBV4-3 and TRBJ2-7; TRBD1 matches at 10 bases. This CDR3 has 16 amino acids. Trimming cost V 2 bases and J 3 bases; bases outside gene matches: 7. Germline V gene sequence: CDR1 LGHNA, CDR2 YSLEER. CDR3 sequence: CASSQIQGTGDYEQYF. The CDR3, as DNA: TGCGCCAGCAGCCAAATTCAAGGGACAGGGGACTACGAGCAGTACTTC.

This clone was counted only a few times. The V gene is TRBV7-9, the J gene TRBJ1-6; 10 bases are shared with TRBD1. There are 13 residues in the CDR3. V lost 5 bases and J lost 10; bases outside the gene matches: 2. Germline CDR1 reads SEHNR; CDR2 reads FQNEAQ (reference sequence). The CDR3 reads CASSLTGGSPLHF. The CDR3, as DNA: TGTGCCAGCAGCCTGACAGGGGGCTCACCCCTCCACTTT.